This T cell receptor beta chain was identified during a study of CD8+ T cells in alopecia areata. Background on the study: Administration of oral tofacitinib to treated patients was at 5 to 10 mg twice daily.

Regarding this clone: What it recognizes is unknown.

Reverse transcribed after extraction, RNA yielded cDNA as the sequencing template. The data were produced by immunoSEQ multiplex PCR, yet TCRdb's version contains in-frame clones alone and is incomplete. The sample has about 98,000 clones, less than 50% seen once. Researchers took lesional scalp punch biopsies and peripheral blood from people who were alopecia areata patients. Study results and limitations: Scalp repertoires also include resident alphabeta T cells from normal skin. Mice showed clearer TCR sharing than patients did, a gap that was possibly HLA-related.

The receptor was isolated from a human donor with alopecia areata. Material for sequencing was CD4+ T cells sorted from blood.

The CDR3 reads CASSLAGGVMVYEQYF. The CDR3 nucleotides are TGTGCCAGCAGCTTGGCAGGGGGGGTGATGGTCTACGAGCAGTACTTC. The chain has TRBV7-2 and TRBJ2-7, with D perhaps being TRBD1 or TRBD2 (7 bases each). Trimming removed 3 bases at V and 3 bases at J, with 18 bases between. CDR3 length: 16 residues. From germline, CDR1 is SGHTA and CDR2 FQGNSA.